This entry lists 5 T cell receptor beta chains sequenced from one sample in a study of control samples from healthy donors and cancer patients. Libraries were prepared by immunoSEQ multiplex PCR; TCRdb keeps only in-frame clonotypes and omits some of them. The data show more than 95,000 clones, over 80% seen once. Sequenced material: PBMCs. The receptors shown here come from an elderly man with head and neck cancer.

The CDR3 DNA sequence: TGTGCCAGCAGCTTATGGACCGGGACTAGCTTTATCGAGCAGTACTTC. As protein: CASSLWTGTSFIEQYF. The chain couples TRBV5-8 to TRBJ2-7, with 9 bases that match TRBD2. There are 16 residues in the CDR3. Germline CDR1 SGHTS, CDR2 YDEGEE. V was clipped by 2 bases and J by 6 bases; unmatched bases: 12.

Here the CDR3 reads CASSLVSREAKNIQYF. DNA of the CDR3: TGTGCCAGCAGCTTAGTGAGTCGTGAGGCCAAAAACATTCAGTACTTC. The genes are TRBV7-9 and TRBJ2-4; D not certain. From germline, CDR1 is SEHNR and CDR2 FQNEAQ (reference sequence). The CDR3 extends over 16 amino acids. V shed 1 base and J shed 1 base, with 11 bases lying between them. The complete variable domain, with remaining parts taken from reference TRBV7-9 and TRBJ2-4, reads DTGVSQNPRHKITKRGQNVTFRCDPISEHNRLYWYRQTLGQGPEFLTYFQNEAQLEKSRLLSDRFSAERPKGSFSTLEIQRTEQGDSAMYLCASSLVSREAKNIQYFGAGTRLSVL.

This clone was recorded once. This sequence joins TRBV6-5 and TRBJ1-4; the D gene is possibly TRBD1 (5 bases). V dropped 5 bases and J dropped 10 bases, with 20 bases sitting between them. Germline V gives CDR1 MNHEY, CDR2 SVGAGI. The CDR3 has 15 amino acids. The CDR3 DNA reads as TGTGCCAGCAGTACCGGGGCCGGTGGGGGGGGAAAACTGTTTTTT. Encoded protein: CASSTGAGGGGKLFF.

The rearrangement joins TRBV7-9 to TRBJ2-3, with no clear D. Germline CDR1 SEHNR, CDR2 FQNEAQ (reference sequence). There are 12 residues in the CDR3. V shed 5 bases and J shed 11 bases, with 14 bases lying between them. The CDR3 is CASSPHPLGQYF. The DNA of the CDR3 is TGTGCCAGCAGCCCCCACCCACTGGGGCAGTATTTT.

J is TRBJ2-1 and V is TRBV5-1; D is perhaps TRBD2 (6 bases). There are 15 residues in the CDR3. Germline CDR1 reads SGHRS; CDR2 reads YFSETQ. CDR3 loop: CASGRGQSSYNEQFF. The CDR3 nucleotides are TGCGCGAGCGGGCGCGGTCAAAGCTCCTACAATGAGCAGTTCTTC.